Sequencing of this T cell receptor beta chain was carried out in a study of blood T cell repertoires in COVID-19. Study-level background: The origin of the acute and convalescent COVID-19 samples was the United States, Italy and Spain.

This clone was seen only once. CDR3 length: 15 amino acids. CDR1 is SGDLS and CDR2 is YYNGEE in the germline V gene. After removal of 4 bases from V and 1 base from J, the junction contained 4 bases not matched to a gene. Authors' analysis steps: The assay estimated nucleated cells by amplifying reference gene primers. Generated by immunoSEQ multiplex PCR, the TCRdb table keeps only in-frame clones and is missing some. V, J and clone size were drawn from that table, and D and trimming were deduced from the DNA. The table lists over 110,000 clones, around 86% of them singletons. The TCR sequence derives from a human donor in a cohort sampled during active COVID-19. The chain is built from TRBV9 and TRBJ1-1; 10 bases map to TRBD1. The sample was peripheral blood. The CDR3 spells CASSPRTGGNTEAFF. CDR3 bases: TGTGCCAGCAGCCCCCGGACAGGGGGGAACACTGAAGCTTTCTTT.